This T cell receptor (beta chain) derives from a study of blood T cells in healthy people across ages. Investigators took approximately 10 milliliters of peripheral blood from every donor. Primers used in a second PCR of about 7 to 11 cycles were a sample-barcoded 5' primer and a J-beta primer mix. TCRdb ran MiXCR on the 5' RACE reads and lists one entry per CDR3 protein. Of around 1.5 million distinct CDR3 sequences in the sample, 40% to 50% were seen once. CDR3 size: 16 residues. The V end was cut by 3 bases, the J end by 4 bases, with 18 bases between. CDR1 and CDR2 from the germline V gene are KGHSH and LQKENI.

J is TRBJ2-5 and V is TRBV18; D is uncertain. The sequence was collected from a woman younger than 30 in good health. The source material was blood. In DNA, the CDR3 is TGTGCCAGCTCACCGGCAGTAGGATTTCGAGCAGAGACCCAGTACTTC. As protein: CASSPAVGFRAETQYF.